The 21 T cell receptor beta chains given below trace back to one sample, sequenced in a study of OX40 agonist ivuxolimab in advanced cancers. Measured with immunoSEQ multiplex PCR; TCRdb has only the in-frame clones, and not every one. The table shows some 85,000 clones, with around nine tenths occurring only once. The input for sequencing was CD4+ or CD8+ T cells sorted from blood, taken in a trial of the OX40 agonist ivuxolimab. These receptors were obtained from an adult with an advanced solid tumor such as melanoma, head and neck, liver or kidney cancer.

V and J are TRBV5-8 and TRBJ1-2; a possible D gene is TRBD1 (5 bases). The V gene's germline CDR1 is SGHTS and CDR2 YDEGEE. The CDR3 covers 13 residues. Trimming took 5 bases from V and 2 from J, leaving 10 bases between them. The CDR3 region has the DNA TGTGCCAGCAGATGGGGACGAAACTATGGCTACACCTTC. This codes for CASRWGRNYGYTF.

This clone was seen more than once but under ten times. The rearrangement joins TRBV5-6 to TRBJ2-2; a possible D gene is TRBD1 (5 bases). CDR3 length: 16 amino acids. Germline CDR1 is SGHDT and CDR2 is YYEEEE. Between the trimmed V and J ends, which lost 1 base and 6 bases, there was a span of 16 bases. CDR3 protein: CASSLLWQDIPGELFF. The DNA of the CDR3 is TGTGCCAGCAGCTTGTTGTGGCAGGACATCCCCGGGGAGCTGTTTTTT.

The chain carries TRBV6-5 and TRBJ2-1, with 8 bases identical to TRBD1. The V segment lost 11 bases and the J segment 7 bases; nucleotides outside the gene matches: 13. The CDR3 spans 14 residues. Germline CDR1 is MNHEY and CDR2 is SVGAGI. In nucleotides, the CDR3 is TGTGCCGTTACAACGGGACAGGCAATGAATGAGCAGTTCTTC. Encoded protein: CAVTTGQAMNEQFF.

The CDR3 sequence is CASSRGAATSYEQYF. The DNA of the CDR3 is TGCGCCAGCTCGAGAGGGGCGGCAACTTCCTACGAGCAGTACTTC. The chain links TRBV10-1 to TRBJ2-7; D might be TRBD1 or TRBD2, each matching 5 bases. From germline, CDR1 is WNHNN and CDR2 SYGVQD (reference sequence). V was cut by 8 bases and J by 1 base, with 18 bases left in between. The CDR3 totals 15 residues.

The chain uses TRBV5-1 and TRBJ2-2; 9 bases map to TRBD1. Germline V lookup: CDR1 SGHRS, CDR2 YFSETQ. With V trimmed by 3 bases and J by 7 bases, 7 bases remained unmatched. The CDR3 is made up of 15 amino acids. The CDR3 spells CASSYRDRVVGELFF. CDR3 in DNA: TGCGCCAGCAGCTACCGGGACAGGGTTGTCGGGGAGCTGTTTTTT.

This chain joins TRBV19 and TRBJ1-2; D call uncertain. The CDR3 sequence is 14 residues long. The ends were cut back, 0 bases at V and 8 bases at J, with 13 bases in the middle. Per germline, CDR1 LNHDA and CDR2 SQIVND (reference sequence). The CDR3 loop reads CASSIDPRIGGYTF. The CDR3 DNA reads as TGTGCCAGTAGTATAGACCCAAGGATAGGCGGCTACACCTTC.

V and J are TRBV7-3 and TRBJ2-7, with D perhaps TRBD1 (5 bases). Germline CDR1 SGHTA, CDR2 FQGTGA. This CDR3 has 13 amino acids. V shed 5 bases and J shed 6 bases, with 14 bases lying between them. The CDR3 DNA reads TGTGCCAGCAGCCCTGGCTGGGGCCTCGAGCAGTACTTC. Its protein is CASSPGWGLEQYF.

CDR3 sequence: CASSQSQGGNTIYF. In nucleotides, the CDR3 is TGCGCCAGCAGCCAGAGTCAGGGTGGAAACACCATATATTTT. The J gene is TRBJ1-3, the V gene TRBV4-3; tentatively, D is TRBD1 (5 bases). V lost 3 bases to trimming and J lost 3 bases, with 9 bases between them. CDR3 length: 14 amino acids. The V gene's germline CDR1 is LGHNA and CDR2 YSLEER.

Only one count was recorded for this clone. The chain has TRBV5-1 and TRBJ2-3, with 10 bases lining up with TRBD2. The CDR3 has 15 residues. Germline V gene data show CDR1 as SGHRS and CDR2 as YFSETQ. J was trimmed by 3 bases and V by 2 bases; bases with no gene match: 3. The CDR3 bases are TGCGCCAGCAGCTTAGCGGGGGGGCCGACAGATACGCAGTATTTT. This sequence encodes CASSLAGGPTDTQYF. Full variable domain (missing parts from reference TRBV5-1 and TRBJ2-3): KAGVTQTPRYLIKTRGQQVTLSCSPISGHRSVSWYQQTPGQGLQFLFEYFSETQRNKGNFPGRFSGRQFSNSRSEMNVSTLELGDSALYLCASSLAGGPTDTQYFGPGTRLTVL.

The chain carries TRBV28 and TRBJ1-6, with D maybe TRBD1 (5 bases). The CDR3 has 15 amino acids. V lost 6 bases and J lost 5, with 14 bases in between. Germline V lookup: CDR1 MDHEN, CDR2 SYDVKM. CDR3 sequence: CASRLTDSNNSPLHF. CDR3 bases: TGTGCCAGCAGACTTACAGACAGTAATAATTCACCCCTCCACTTT.

The chain recombines TRBV2 with TRBJ1-5, with D unclear. In germline, CDR1 is SNHLY, CDR2 FYNNEI. CDR3 length: 12 residues. Trimming pared 6 bases from V and 9 bases from J, leaving 12 bases between. The CDR3 reads CASRLDTGPQHF. CDR3 sequence (DNA): TGTGCCAGCAGACTAGACACGGGGCCCCAGCATTTT.

The rearrangement uses TRBV30 and TRBJ2-7; no firm D call. The CDR3 sequence is 11 residues long. The germline V gene has CDR1 GTSNPN and CDR2 SVGIG (reference sequence). Trimming removed 7 bases at V and 0 bases at J, with 7 bases between. For the CDR3, the DNA is TGTGCCTCGGGCGGCTCCTACGAGCAGTACTTC. Its translation: CASGGSYEQYF. The whole variable domain, filled in from reference TRBV30 and TRBJ2-7, reads SQTIHQWPATLVQPVGSPLSLECTVEGTSNPNLYWYRQAAGRGLQLLFYSVGIGQISSEVPQNLSASRPQDRQFILSSKKLLLSDSGFYLCASGGSYEQYFGPGTRLTVT.

V gene TRBV15 combines with J gene TRBJ2-7; unclear D gene. Trimming pared 0 bases from V and 3 bases from J, leaving 21 bases between. Looked up from germline, CDR1 is LNHNV and CDR2 is YYDKDF (reference sequence). This CDR3 has 18 amino acids. The CDR3 sequence: CATSRDPVIDLFGYEQYF. The CDR3 DNA reads as TGTGCCACCAGCAGAGATCCGGTGATCGACCTATTCGGCTACGAGCAGTACTTC.

V gene TRBV10-3 combines with J gene TRBJ2-5; D might be TRBD2 (5 bases). Trimming cost V 0 bases and J 4 bases, with 12 bases left between them. Germline-derived CDR1 and CDR2 are ENHRY and SYGVKD. The CDR3 sequence is 15 residues long. The CDR3 region has the DNA TGTGCCATCAGTGAGTCAGGTCTGGCGGGAGAGACCCAGTACTTC. Residues: CAISESGLAGETQYF.

CDR3 coding DNA: TGTGCCAGCAGCTTGAGCGGGAGGGCCCAAGAGACCCAGTACTTC. Translating it yields CASSLSGRAQETQYF. V gene TRBV9 combines with J gene TRBJ2-5; 10 bases map to TRBD2. This CDR3 has 15 residues. V lost 4 bases and J lost 1; bases outside the gene matches: 4. Germline CDR1 reads SGDLS; CDR2 reads YYNGEE.

This clone was picked up a small number of times. The genes are TRBV7-2 and TRBJ2-7; a possible D gene is TRBD1 (5 bases). The CDR3 runs 13 residues. V lost 2 bases and J 2 bases, leaving 7 bases between the germline ends. CDR1 and CDR2 from the germline V gene are SGHTA and FQGNSA. The CDR3 loop reads CASSLMGPYEQYF. CDR3 bases: TGTGCCAGCAGCTTAATGGGGCCCTACGAGCAGTACTTC.

The CDR3 is CASTRGRLFLSTDTQYF. CDR3 bases: TGTGCCAGCACCCGGGGGAGGCTCTTCCTCAGCACAGATACGCAGTATTTT. The rearrangement links TRBV9 to TRBJ2-3, with a possible D match to TRBD2 (6 bases). In germline, CDR1 is SGDLS, CDR2 YYNGEE. This CDR3 contains 17 residues. V shed 6 bases and J shed 0 bases, with 20 bases lying between them.

J is TRBJ2-3 and V is TRBV2; 10 positions match TRBD2. The ends lost 3 bases at V and 2 bases at J; junction bases unmatched: 5. Germline V lookup: CDR1 SNHLY, CDR2 FYNNEI. CDR3 length: 16 residues. The CDR3 DNA follows: TGTGCCAGCAGTGATTGGACTAGCGGATCCACAGATACGCAGTATTTT. Protein sequence: CASSDWTSGSTDTQYF. Based on the CDR3 plus reference TRBV2 and TRBJ2-3, the full variable domain is EPEVTQTPSHQVTQMGQEVILRCVPISNHLYFYWYRQILGQKVEFLVSFYNNEISEKSEIFDDQFSVERPDGSNFTLKIRSTKLEDSAMYFCASSDWTSGSTDTQYFGPGTRLTVL.

CDR3 sequence (DNA): TGCGCCAGCAGCCAAGATCACGCTACAGATACGCAGTATTTT. Translation: CASSQDHATDTQYF. The rearrangement uses TRBV4-3 and TRBJ2-3; unclear D gene. Germline lookup yields CDR1 LGHNA and CDR2 YSLEER. Trimming removed 0 bases at V and 3 bases at J, with 7 bases between. The CDR3 contains 14 residues.

CDR3 residues: CASSSGSQETQYF. For the CDR3, the DNA is TGTGCCAGTAGTAGCGGATCTCAAGAGACCCAGTACTTC. V is TRBV19 and J is TRBJ2-5; D is unclear. V lost 4 bases and J lost 2, with 8 bases in between. This CDR3 has 13 residues. Germline V lookup: CDR1 LNHDA, CDR2 SQIVND (reference sequence).

The CDR3: CASSRKNEKLFF. The CDR3 DNA reads as TGCGCCAGCAGCCGGAAGAATGAAAAACTGTTTTTT. The rearrangement links TRBV10-2 to TRBJ1-4, with D hard to call. V was shortened by 6 bases and J by 5 bases, with 7 bases between the two germline ends. The CDR3 is 12 amino acids. Germline CDR1 reads WSHSY; CDR2 reads SAAADI.